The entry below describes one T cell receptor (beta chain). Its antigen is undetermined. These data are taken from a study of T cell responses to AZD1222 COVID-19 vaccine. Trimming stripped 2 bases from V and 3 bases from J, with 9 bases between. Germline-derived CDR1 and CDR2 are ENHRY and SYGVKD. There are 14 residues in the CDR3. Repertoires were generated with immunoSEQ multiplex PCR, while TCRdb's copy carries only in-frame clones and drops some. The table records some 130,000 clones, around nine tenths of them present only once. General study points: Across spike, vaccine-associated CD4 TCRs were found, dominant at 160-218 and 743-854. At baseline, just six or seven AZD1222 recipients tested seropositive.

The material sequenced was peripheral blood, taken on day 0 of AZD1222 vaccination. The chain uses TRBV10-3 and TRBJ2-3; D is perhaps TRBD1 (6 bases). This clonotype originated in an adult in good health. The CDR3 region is CAISETGPTDTQYF. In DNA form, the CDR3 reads TGTGCCATCAGTGAGACAGGGCCAACAGATACGCAGTATTTT.